The 26 T cell receptor beta chains below all came from one sample that was sequenced in a study of T-cell memory formation after mild COVID-19. TCRdb recomputed calls from the 5' RACE reads with MiXCR, one row per CDR3 protein. The sample has 550,000 to 700,000 distinct CDR3 sequences; about a sixth are singletons. Sequenced: PBMCs or a T cell subset sorted from them (not recorded which). These receptors all come from an adult woman who had mild COVID-19 (a few samples of this study predate the infection). Cell type and time point are not known.

The chain carries TRBV5-6 and TRBJ1-5; 10 nucleotides align to TRBD1. Germline V gene lookup returns CDR1 SGHDT and CDR2 YYEEEE. Trimming removed 0 bases from V and 3 bases from J; junction bases left unmatched: 9. This CDR3 has 18 residues. CDR3 DNA sequence: TGTGCCAGCAGCTTGGGCTTAGGGGACAGGGGTTTCAATCAGCCCCAGCATTTT. Translating it yields CASSLGLGDRGFNQPQHF.

In its sample, this clonotype was seen a few times. This chain uses TRBV24-1 with TRBJ2-1, with D uncertain. V lost 3 bases to trimming and J lost 10 bases, with 9 bases between them. From germline, CDR1 is KGHDR and CDR2 SFDVKD. This CDR3 is 12 amino acids long. DNA of the CDR3: TGTGCCACCAGTGATCCCGCGAACGAGCAGTTCTTC. The encoded protein is CATSDPANEQFF.

This clonotype was found a few times. The J gene is TRBJ2-7, the V gene TRBV5-1, with D maybe TRBD1 (5 bases). This CDR3 has 13 residues. Per the germline V gene, CDR1 is SGHRS and CDR2 is YFSETQ. The ends were cut back, 1 base at V and 3 bases at J, with 8 bases in the middle. The CDR3 DNA reads TGCGCCAGCAGCTTGACACAGGACTACGAGCAGTACTTC. This encodes CASSLTQDYEQYF.

V and J are TRBV29-1 and TRBJ2-7, with D possibly TRBD1 on 6 matching bases. Trimming took off 2 bases at V and 4 bases at J, with 9 bases between the two ends. This CDR3 spans 12 amino acids. Germline V CDR1 and CDR2: SQVTM, ANQGSEA. CDR3 coding DNA: TGCAGCGTTGAACGGCAGGGGTACGAGCAGTACTTC. Its protein is CSVERQGYEQYF.

Here the CDR3 reads CASSDRGKHGELFF. The CDR3 region has the DNA TGTGCCAGTAGTGATCGAGGGAAGCACGGGGAGCTGTTTTTT. The V call is TRBV19, the J call TRBJ2-2, with D possibly matching TRBD2 (5 bases). Germline lookup yields CDR1 LNHDA and CDR2 SQIVND (reference sequence). The CDR3 is made up of 14 amino acids. The V end was cut by 5 bases, the J end by 7 bases, with 14 bases between.

This clonotype was observed a few times. This chain links TRBV12-3 or TRBV12-4 with TRBJ1-5, with D possibly TRBD1 on 5 matching bases. Trimming pared 3 bases from V and 1 base from J, leaving 10 bases between. This CDR3 is built from 15 residues. In DNA, the CDR3 is TGTGCCAGCAGTTTTTCGGGGGGAAGCAATCAGCCCCAGCATTTT. It yields the protein CASSFSGGSNQPQHF.

The chain uses TRBV18 and TRBJ2-6; the match to TRBD1 covers 8 bases. The J segment lost 0 bases and the V segment lost 7 bases, leaving 11 bases of the junction unmatched. Germline loops: CDR1 KGHSH, CDR2 LQKENI. This CDR3 comprises 18 residues. Here the CDR3 reads CASFALRDRRSGANVLTF. CDR3 DNA sequence: TGTGCCAGCTTCGCCCTCCGGGACAGGCGCTCTGGGGCCAACGTCCTGACTTTC. Based on the CDR3 plus reference TRBV18 and TRBJ2-6, the full variable domain is NAGVMQNPRHLVRRRGQEARLRCSPMKGHSHVYWYRQLPEEGLKFMVYLQKENIIDESGMPKERFSAEFPKEGPSILRIQQVVRGDSAAYFCASFALRDRRSGANVLTFGAGSRLTVL.

This clonotype was recorded a few times. Written as DNA, the CDR3 is TGTGCCAGCAGCTTGGGGGGGGGAAGTTTCTACGAGCAGTACTTC. Translated: CASSLGGGSFYEQYF. The chain combines TRBV5-5 with TRBJ2-7, with TRBD2 matching over 7 bases. The germline CDR1 and CDR2 sequences are SGHKS and YYEKEE (reference sequence). The J segment lost 3 bases and the V segment lost 0 bases, leaving 6 bases of the junction unmatched. The CDR3 is 15 residues long.

This chain uses TRBV12-3 or TRBV12-4 with TRBJ1-6; no definite D call. V lost 5 bases and J 3 bases, leaving 8 bases between the germline ends. The CDR3 extends over 14 amino acids. The CDR3 protein is CASSPGIYNSPLHF. The CDR3, as DNA: TGTGCCAGCAGTCCGGGGATCTATAATTCACCCCTCCACTTT.

This CDR3 is CASSPGTSGSEQFF. CDR3 DNA: TGTGCCAGCAGTCCTGGGACTAGCGGGAGTGAGCAGTTCTTC. The chain has TRBV12-3 or TRBV12-4 and TRBJ2-1; 14 nucleotides align to TRBD2. The CDR3 runs 14 residues. V lost 5 bases, J lost 9 bases, and 3 bases stayed unmatched.

This clonotype was seen more than once but under ten times. V usage is TRBV11-2 and J usage is TRBJ2-7; no definite D call. V lost 6 bases and J lost 6, with 9 bases in between. Germline CDR1 is SGHAT and CDR2 is FQNNGV. The CDR3 runs 11 residues. The CDR3 DNA is TGTGCCAGCAGTCTTATCGTCGAGCAGTACTTC. Its translation is CASSLIVEQYF.

This clonotype was counted between two and nine times. The V gene is TRBV14, the J gene TRBJ1-4, with D unresolved. V was cut by 1 base and J by 7 bases, with 7 bases left in between. The CDR3 runs to 13 residues. From germline, CDR1 is SGHDN and CDR2 FVKESK. CDR3 sequence: CASSQGRGEKLFF. CDR3 in DNA: TGTGCCAGCAGCCAAGGTCGCGGTGAAAAACTGTTTTTT.

This clonotype was found a few times. This chain joins TRBV20-1 and TRBJ1-1; 9 nucleotides match TRBD1. CDR1 is DFQATT, CDR2 SNEGSKA, per germline (reference sequence). V was pared by 5 bases and J by 4 bases, with 8 bases of the junction left unmatched. This CDR3 region has 14 residues. Written as DNA, the CDR3 is TGCAGTGCTCCACACAGGGGGCTGATCACTGAAGCTTTCTTT. Amino acids: CSAPHRGLITEAFF.

The table lists this clonotype with a few counts. This rearrangement joins TRBV20-1 to TRBJ2-3; D may be TRBD2 (6 bases). The germline gives CDR1 DFQATT, CDR2 SNEGSKA (reference sequence). This CDR3 has 14 residues. V shed 3 bases and J shed 7 bases, with 17 bases lying between them. CDR3 coding DNA: TGCAGTGCTAGCTCCCCCATAGCGGTTAATACGCAGTATTTT. Translating it yields CSASSPIAVNTQYF.

This clonotype came up a few times. The V gene is TRBV5-1, the J gene TRBJ2-7; 9 bases match TRBD2. Germline trimming cut 5 bases from V and 3 bases from J; bases unmatched to any gene: 6. CDR3 length: 14 residues. Germline assignment: CDR1 SGHRS and CDR2 YFSETQ. The DNA of the CDR3 is TGCGCCAGCAGAGAGCGGGGGGCCGACTACGAGCAGTACTTC. Encoded protein: CASRERGADYEQYF.

This clonotype was seen a handful of times. V usage is TRBV7-2 and J usage is TRBJ2-1; 13 bases are a match to TRBD2. V lost 6 bases to trimming and J lost 9 bases; unmatched junction nucleotides: 11. This CDR3 comprises 16 residues. Per germline, CDR1 SGHTA and CDR2 FQGNSA. In nucleotides, the CDR3 is TGTGCCAGCAGGCAACTAGCGGGAGGGCCGTCCGGTGAGCAGTTCTTC. Residues: CASRQLAGGPSGEQFF.

This clonotype was seen more than once but under ten times. The chain has TRBV12-3 or TRBV12-4 and TRBJ2-7; 9 nucleotides line up with TRBD1. The V gene end was trimmed by 5 bases and the J gene end by 8 bases; junction bases not matched to a gene: 13. There are 15 residues in the CDR3. CDR3 DNA: TGTGCCAGCAGTCACAGGGGGCCAAGGCATACGAAGCAGTACTTC. Translated: CASSHRGPRHTKQYF.

A few counts support this clonotype. The chain couples TRBV12-3 or TRBV12-4 to TRBJ2-3; D gene unclear. The CDR3 totals 13 residues. V lost 3 bases to trimming and J lost 1 base, with 5 bases between them. The CDR3 nucleotides are TGTGCCAGCAGTTTCCTGGGCACAGATACGCAGTATTTT. It translates to CASSFLGTDTQYF.

The sample holds a few counts of this clonotype. The chain is built from TRBV7-9 and TRBJ2-5; D gene ambiguous. The length of the CDR3 is 14 residues. Germline assignment: CDR1 SEHNR and CDR2 FQNEAQ (reference sequence). V was trimmed by 1 base and J by 5 bases, leaving 11 bases between them. The CDR3 reads CASSLEPESETQYF. CDR3 nucleotide sequence: TGTGCCAGCAGCTTAGAGCCAGAGTCGGAGACCCAGTACTTC. Looking up the rest from reference TRBV7-9 and TRBJ2-5 gives the full variable domain: DTGVSQNPRHKITKRGQNVTFRCDPISEHNRLYWYRQTLGQGPEFLTYFQNEAQLEKSRLLSDRFSAERPKGSFSTLEIQRTEQGDSAMYLCASSLEPESETQYFGPGTRLLVL.

This sequence joins TRBV6-1 and TRBJ2-7, with a weak D call TRBD1 (5 bases). Trimming removed 6 bases from V and 4 bases from J, with 16 bases in between. Looked up from germline, CDR1 is MNHNS and CDR2 is SASEGT. There are 14 residues in the CDR3. CDR3 sequence: CASSLRGTTYEQYF. In nucleotides, the CDR3 is TGTGCCAGCAGCTTAAGGGGAACTACGTACGAGCAGTACTTC.

This chain connects TRBV4-1 to TRBJ1-1; D is uncertain. CDR1 is MGHRA, CDR2 YSYEKL, per germline. Trimming stripped 1 base from V and 1 base from J, with 10 bases between. The CDR3 has 15 residues. The CDR3 here is CASSQARFGNTEAFF. DNA of the CDR3: TGCGCCAGCAGCCAAGCTAGGTTCGGGAACACTGAAGCTTTCTTT.

This clonotype was seen more than once but under ten times. V usage is TRBV11-2 and J usage is TRBJ2-7; 7 nucleotides agree with TRBD1. Germline V gene sequence: CDR1 SGHAT, CDR2 FQNNGV. The CDR3 has 14 residues. The V gene end was trimmed by 6 bases and the J gene end by 0 bases; junction bases not matched to a gene: 5. The CDR3 DNA sequence: TGTGCCAGCAGTCGTGACAGGGACTCCTACGAGCAGTACTTC. It translates to CASSRDRDSYEQYF.

This clonotype was seen only a few times. The gene calls are TRBV29-1 and TRBJ2-3, with 11 bases identical to TRBD2. Germline V gives CDR1 SQVTM, CDR2 ANQGSEA. The CDR3 consists of 13 residues. CDR3 DNA: TGCACCGCGACTAGCGGGGGCACAGATACGCAGTATTTT. Translated: CTATSGGTDTQYF.

The chain carries TRBV6-6 and TRBJ1-1; 7 bases align to TRBD1. Unmatched junction bases numbered 3, after V lost 7 bases and J lost 1 base. The CDR3 consists of 13 residues. Germline CDR1 is MNHNY and CDR2 is SVGAGI (reference sequence). The CDR3 sequence: CASTGQENTEAFF. CDR3 in DNA: TGTGCCAGCACCGGACAGGAGAACACTGAAGCTTTCTTT.

This rearrangement joins TRBV2 to TRBJ2-5; D not resolved. CDR3 length equals 15 residues. Germline V gives CDR1 SNHLY, CDR2 FYNNEI. V was cut by 6 bases and J by 2 bases, with 16 bases left in between. The CDR3 sequence: CASSGRWTQQETQYF. The CDR3 DNA reads as TGTGCCAGCAGCGGACGGTGGACCCAACAAGAGACCCAGTACTTC.

This clonotype was observed a few times. V usage is TRBV5-6 and J usage is TRBJ1-6; perhaps TRBD1 as D (6 bases). The length of the CDR3 is 14 residues. The germline gives CDR1 SGHDT, CDR2 YYEEEE. Trimming cost V 0 bases and J 7 bases, with 8 bases left between them. CDR3 bases: TGTGCCAGCAGCTTGGGCAGGGGAAATTCACCCCTCCACTTT. Translated, it gives CASSLGRGNSPLHF. The whole variable domain, filled in from reference TRBV5-6 and TRBJ1-6, reads DAGVTQSPTHLIKTRGQQVTLRCSPKSGHDTVSWYQQALGQGPQFIFQYYEEEERQRGNFPDRFSGHQFPNYSSELNVNALLLGDSALYLCASSLGRGNSPLHFGNGTRLTVT.